Listed here are 32 T cell receptor beta chains from one sample, sequenced in a study of cytomegalovirus exposure and HLA in healthy donors. PCR employed 60 Vbeta and 13 Jbeta primers. The table came from immunoSEQ multiplex PCR; TCRdb's copy has only in-frame clones and leaves some out. The sample shows approximately 170,000 clones, around 81% of them seen only once. The sequencing sample was made of PBMCs. The source is a woman between 40 and 55 years old in good health and CMV-seronegative.

J is TRBJ2-7 and V is TRBV7-3, with a possible D match to TRBD1 (6 bases). Germline V gives CDR1 SGHTA, CDR2 FQGTGA. V gave up 4 bases and J gave up 5 bases, with 12 bases separating them. The CDR3 spans 13 residues. CDR3 DNA: TGTGCCAGCAGCTCTTACAGGGCGGACGAGCAGTACTTC. Amino acids: CASSSYRADEQYF.

This clone was detected once. The chain recombines TRBV6-5 with TRBJ2-1; weak D call: TRBD1 (5 bases). The CDR3 loop spans 11 amino acids. Trimming cost V 3 bases and J 10 bases, with 7 bases left between them. Germline-derived CDR1 and CDR2 are MNHEY and SVGAGI. The CDR3 sequence: CASSYRTEQFF. CDR3 DNA: TGTGCCAGCAGTTATAGGACAGAGCAGTTCTTC.

The V gene is TRBV5-1, the J gene TRBJ2-1, with 8 bases matching TRBD2. Germline V gives CDR1 SGHRS, CDR2 YFSETQ. Germline trimming cut 0 bases from V and 7 bases from J; bases unmatched to any gene: 6. This CDR3 has 15 amino acids. CDR3 region: CASSLAASGWNEQFF. The CDR3 bases are TGCGCCAGCAGCTTGGCGGCTAGCGGGTGGAATGAGCAGTTCTTC.

V usage is TRBV5-4 and J usage is TRBJ2-2; perhaps TRBD2 as D (6 bases). Trimming pared 0 bases from V and 7 bases from J, leaving 19 bases between. The CDR3 consists of 17 residues. CDR1 SGHNT and CDR2 YYREEE come from the germline V gene (reference sequence). The CDR3 DNA reads as TGTGCCAGCAGCTTGGAGGGGCTAGCGCCTCGGCTCGGGGAGCTGTTTTTT. It encodes CASSLEGLAPRLGELFF.

V is TRBV10-3 and J is TRBJ2-1, with 9 bases fitting TRBD1. This CDR3 spans 13 amino acids. The junction had 8 bases not matched to a gene; V was cut back by 10 bases and J by 7 bases. Germline V CDR1 and CDR2: ENHRY, SYGVKD. CDR3 nucleotides: TGTGCCACCGGGGACAGGGCGGGGAATGAGCAGTTCTTC. Translating it yields CATGDRAGNEQFF.

This clone appeared a few times. The chain couples TRBV7-9 to TRBJ1-1; weak D call: TRBD1 (6 bases). CDR3 length: 14 amino acids. The V gene's germline CDR1 is SEHNR and CDR2 FQNEAQ (reference sequence). V dropped 1 base and J dropped 6 bases, with 12 bases sitting between them. This chain's CDR3 is CASSLDREGPEAFF. For the CDR3, the DNA is TGTGCCAGCAGCTTAGACAGGGAGGGCCCTGAAGCTTTCTTT.

The CDR3 region has the DNA TGCAGTGCTAGGGGGGCTAAAGGCTACACCTTC. This translates into CSARGAKGYTF. The V call is TRBV20-1, the J call TRBJ1-2, with a possible D match to TRBD1 (6 bases). Germline lookup yields CDR1 DFQATT and CDR2 SNEGSKA (reference sequence). V lost 3 bases to trimming and J lost 8 bases, with 10 bases between them. CDR3 length: 11 amino acids.

In its sample, this clone was seen a few times. This sequence joins TRBV7-9 and TRBJ2-5; unclear D gene. The last part of the DNA fits TRBJ2-7 better; the J call may be wrong. There are 14 residues in the CDR3. Germline CDR1 is SEHNR and CDR2 is FQNEAQ (reference sequence). CDR3: CASSLESTSYEQYF. The CDR3 DNA sequence: TGTGCCAGCAGCTTAGAGTCTACCTCCTACGAGCAGTACTTC.

The CDR3 sequence is CASSRTGGGTEAFF. In nucleotides, the CDR3 is TGTGCCAGCAGCCGGACAGGGGGCGGGACTGAAGCTTTCTTT. The V gene is TRBV7-9, the J gene TRBJ1-1; the match to TRBD1 covers 11 bases. The CDR3 runs to 14 residues. Looked up from germline, CDR1 is SEHNR and CDR2 is FQNEAQ (reference sequence). After removal of 5 bases from V and 5 bases from J, the junction contained 4 bases not matched to a gene.

This sequence joins TRBV5-6 and TRBJ2-1, with D possibly matching TRBD2 (6 bases). The CDR3 is 14 amino acids. Germline V lookup: CDR1 SGHDT, CDR2 YYEEEE. The V and J ends lost 3 bases and 8 bases respectively, with 15 bases between them. As DNA, the CDR3 is TGTGCCAGCAGCTGGGGGTGGAGGGATGATGAGCAGTTCTTC. Translating gives CASSWGWRDDEQFF.

This clone was observed a few times. V usage is TRBV7-9 and J usage is TRBJ1-2; D possibly corresponds to TRBD1 (5 bases). Germline V gives CDR1 SEHNR, CDR2 FQNEAQ (reference sequence). The CDR3 totals 12 residues. The V and J ends lost 5 bases and 5 bases respectively, with 9 bases between them. The chain's CDR3 is CASSPTGYGYTF. The CDR3 DNA reads as TGTGCCAGCAGCCCTACAGGTTATGGCTACACCTTC.

The chain couples TRBV2 to TRBJ2-7, with D perhaps TRBD1 (6 bases). The CDR3 extends over 10 amino acids. Germline CDR1 reads SNHLY; CDR2 reads FYNNEI. V dropped 8 bases and J dropped 8 bases, with 10 bases sitting between them. Here the CDR3 reads CASQGPKQYF. CDR3 nucleotides: TGTGCCAGCCAGGGGCCTAAGCAGTACTTC.

This clone was picked up a small number of times. V gene TRBV28 combines with J gene TRBJ1-2, with D perhaps TRBD1 (6 bases). This CDR3 has 15 residues. Germline CDR1 and CDR2: MDHEN and SYDVKM. V dropped 6 bases and J dropped 5 bases, with 19 bases sitting between them. CDR3 loop: CASRPGQPVPYGYTF. CDR3 coding DNA: TGTGCCAGCAGACCTGGACAGCCGGTCCCGTATGGCTACACCTTC.

The V call is TRBV7-9, the J call TRBJ2-2; TRBD2 matches at 7 bases. J gave up 5 bases and V 4 bases, and 7 bases lay outside the gene matches. The germline CDR1 and CDR2 sequences are SEHNR and FQNEAQ (reference sequence). The CDR3 totals 15 residues. The CDR3 DNA reads TGTGCCAGCAGCTACGGACTAGTAGGGACCGGGGAGCTGTTTTTT. Translated, it gives CASSYGLVGTGELFF. Together with reference TRBV7-9 and TRBJ2-2, the CDR3 gives the full variable domain: DTGVSQNPRHKITKRGQNVTFRCDPISEHNRLYWYRQTLGQGPEFLTYFQNEAQLEKSRLLSDRFSAERPKGSFSTLEIQRTEQGDSAMYLCASSYGLVGTGELFFGEGSRLTVL.

This chain connects TRBV11-2 to TRBJ1-2, with a tentative D call TRBD1 (6 bases). V gave up 5 bases and J gave up 10 bases, with 11 bases separating them. The CDR3 contains 11 residues. Germline values: CDR1 SGHAT, CDR2 FQNNGV. The CDR3 bases are TGTGCCAGCAGCCGCAGGGGCGTCTACACCTTC. This gives the protein CASSRRGVYTF.

The CDR3 here is CASSAEGWGTEYGYTF. In nucleotides, the CDR3 is TGTGCCAGCAGCGCAGAGGGGTGGGGGACAGAATATGGCTACACCTTC. The chain carries TRBV11-2 and TRBJ1-2; 7 positions agree with TRBD1. V lost 5 bases and J lost 5; bases outside the gene matches: 14. The CDR3 has 16 residues. Germline lookup yields CDR1 SGHAT and CDR2 FQNNGV.

The CDR3 DNA is TGTGCTAGTGGTATTAATCCGGGACTAGCGGACGAGCAGTACTTC. Translation gives CASGINPGLADEQYF. This rearrangement joins TRBV12-5 to TRBJ2-7; 11 positions agree with TRBD2. Germline V gene sequence: CDR1 LGHNT, CDR2 FRNRAP. The CDR3 has 15 amino acids. After removal of 5 bases from V and 5 bases from J, the junction contained 8 bases not matched to a gene.

This clone was observed a handful of times. The chain uses TRBV25-1 and TRBJ2-1; TRBD1 agrees at 8 bases. Germline CDR1 reads MGHDK; CDR2 reads SYGVNS. This CDR3 has 13 residues. Unmatched junction bases numbered 6, after V lost 6 bases and J lost 8 bases. Here the CDR3 reads CASRQGARDEQFF. The CDR3 DNA reads TGTGCCAGCAGGCAGGGGGCTAGGGATGAGCAGTTCTTC. Combining the CDR3 with reference TRBV25-1 and TRBJ2-1 gives the whole variable domain EADIYQTPRYLVIGTGKKITLECSQTMGHDKMYWYQQDPGMELHLIHYSYGVNSTEKGDLSSESTVSRIRTEHFPLTLESARPSHTSQYLCASRQGARDEQFFGPGTRLTVL.

This rearrangement joins TRBV5-1 to TRBJ2-7; TRBD1 matches 9 bases. The length of the CDR3 is 14 residues. The germline V gene has CDR1 SGHRS and CDR2 YFSETQ. After removal of 0 bases from V and 7 bases from J, the junction contained 5 bases not matched to a gene. CDR3 sequence (DNA): TGCGCCAGCAGCTTGGACAGGGGGCGCAATGAGCAGTACTTC. Translating it yields CASSLDRGRNEQYF.

The rearrangement links TRBV28 to TRBJ2-7, with 14 bases lining up with TRBD2. From germline, CDR1 is MDHEN and CDR2 SYDVKM. The CDR3 totals 18 residues. Trimming took 7 bases from V and 4 from J; bases not matched to a gene: 15. The DNA for the CDR3 is TGTGCCAGCATTGGGGGACTAGCGGGAGATCTTTACAGTTACGAGCAGTACTTC. This sequence encodes CASIGGLAGDLYSYEQYF. The full variable domain, its missing parts supplied by reference TRBV28 and TRBJ2-7, is DVKVTQSSRYLVKRTGEKVFLECVQDMDHENMFWYRQDPGLGLRLIYFSYDVKMKEKGDIPEGYSVSREKKERFSLILESASTNQTSMYLCASIGGLAGDLYSYEQYFGPGTRLTVT.

The chain joins TRBV5-4 to TRBJ2-6, with 11 bases that match TRBD1. The V segment lost 4 bases and the J segment 1 base; nucleotides outside the gene matches: 4. Germline V gene sequence: CDR1 SGHNT, CDR2 YYREEE (reference sequence). The CDR3 loop spans 17 amino acids. CDR3 in amino acids: CASSPGQGESGANVLTF. The CDR3 coding sequence is TGTGCCAGCAGCCCGGGACAGGGGGAATCTGGGGCCAACGTCCTGACTTTC.

The chain has TRBV30 and TRBJ2-4, with 10 positions matching TRBD2. Germline CDR1 reads GTSNPN; CDR2 reads SVGIG (reference sequence). The CDR3 is 15 residues long. V shed 0 bases and J 6 bases; nucleotides not matched to a gene: 5. CDR3 bases: TGTGCCTGGAGTGTACCTAGCGGGAGAATAAACATTCAGTACTTC. This sequence encodes CAWSVPSGRINIQYF. The variable domain in full, with the rest retrieved from reference TRBV30 and TRBJ2-4, is SQTIHQWPATLVQPVGSPLSLECTVEGTSNPNLYWYRQAAGRGLQLLFYSVGIGQISSEVPQNLSASRPQDRQFILSSKKLLLSDSGFYLCAWSVPSGRINIQYFGAGTRLSVL.

This chain connects TRBV30 to TRBJ2-3, with D possibly TRBD1 on 5 matching bases. The V and J ends lost 3 bases and 2 bases respectively, with 15 bases between them. The CDR3 length is 15 residues. Germline CDR1 and CDR2: GTSNPN and SVGIG (reference sequence). The CDR3 sequence: CAWRFWLGDTDTQYF. The DNA of the CDR3 is TGTGCCTGGAGGTTCTGGCTAGGGGACACAGATACGCAGTATTTT.

The V call is TRBV11-3, the J call TRBJ2-5; maybe TRBD2 (5 bases). The CDR3 length is 15 residues. The germline V gene encodes CDR1 SGHNT and CDR2 YENEEA. Trimming pared 5 bases from V and 0 bases from J, leaving 13 bases between. The CDR3 reads CASSTWVGNQETQYF. The CDR3 DNA follows: TGTGCCAGCAGCACTTGGGTCGGGAACCAAGAGACCCAGTACTTC.

This chain connects TRBV5-1 to TRBJ2-5, with TRBD1 matching 12 bases. Germline V lookup: CDR1 SGHRS, CDR2 YFSETQ. The CDR3 consists of 15 residues. Germline trimming cut 4 bases from V and 3 bases from J; bases unmatched to any gene: 4. The CDR3, as DNA: TGCGCCAGCAGCGGAGGGACAGGGGGCAAAGAGACCCAGTACTTC. This sequence encodes CASSGGTGGKETQYF.

This clone occurred a few times. The chain joins TRBV5-4 to TRBJ1-4; D is ambiguous. Germline CDR1 and CDR2: SGHNT and YYREEE (reference sequence). Trimming removed 2 bases from V and 3 bases from J, with 14 bases in between. The CDR3 totals 16 residues. CDR3 protein: CASSFGFGEANEKLFF. CDR3 DNA: TGTGCCAGCAGCTTCGGGTTTGGTGAGGCTAATGAAAAACTGTTTTTT. The full variable domain, in which reference TRBV5-4 and TRBJ1-4 provide the parts outside the CDR3, is ETGVTQSPTHLIKTRGQQVTLRCSSQSGHNTVSWYQQALGQGPQFIFQYYREEENGRGNFPPRFSGLQFPNYSSELNVNALELDDSALYLCASSFGFGEANEKLFFGSGTQLSVL.

This clone was observed a handful of times. V and J are TRBV7-3 and TRBJ2-7; 7 nucleotides agree with TRBD2. V was pared by 5 bases and J by 4 bases, with 8 bases of the junction left unmatched. CDR3 length: 14 residues. Germline V gene lookup returns CDR1 SGHTA and CDR2 FQGTGA. CDR3 nucleotides: TGTGCCAGCAGCCCTTCGGGAGGCATTTACGAGCAGTACTTC. This codes for CASSPSGGIYEQYF. Combining the CDR3 with reference TRBV7-3 and TRBJ2-7 gives the whole variable domain GAGVSQTPSNKVTEKGKYVELRCDPISGHTALYWYRQSLGQGPEFLIYFQGTGAADDSGLPNDRFFAVRPEGSVSTLKIQRTERGDSAVYLCASSPSGGIYEQYFGPGTRLTVT.

This clone was seen more than once but under ten times. The chain links TRBV28 to TRBJ2-6; perhaps TRBD1 as D (5 bases). Germline-derived CDR1 and CDR2 are MDHEN and SYDVKM. CDR3 length: 13 residues. The V end lost 6 bases, the J end lost 2 bases, and 5 bases lay between the germline ends. The CDR3 here is CASRGAGANVLTF. CDR3 sequence (DNA): TGTGCCAGCAGAGGGGCTGGGGCCAACGTCCTGACTTTC. Complete variable domain (other parts from reference TRBV28 and TRBJ2-6): DVKVTQSSRYLVKRTGEKVFLECVQDMDHENMFWYRQDPGLGLRLIYFSYDVKMKEKGDIPEGYSVSREKKERFSLILESASTNQTSMYLCASRGAGANVLTFGAGSRLTVL.

This sequence joins TRBV6-5 and TRBJ2-7; D possibly corresponds to TRBD1 (5 bases). CDR3 length: 12 residues. The germline CDR1 and CDR2 sequences are MNHEY and SVGAGI. V gave up 7 bases and J gave up 4 bases, with 11 bases separating them. The CDR3 DNA is TGTGCCAGCATGGACACGGAATACGAGCAGTACTTC. It is translated as CASMDTEYEQYF.

This clone was found a few times. The chain employs TRBV15 and TRBJ1-1; D call uncertain. V lost 3 bases to trimming and J lost 4 bases, with 3 bases between them. Germline V gene sequence: CDR1 LNHNV, CDR2 YYDKDF (reference sequence). CDR3 size: 11 residues. The CDR3 nucleotides read TGTGCCACCAGCAGGGCCACTGAAGCTTTCTTT. It yields the protein CATSRATEAFF. Full variable domain (rest looked up from reference TRBV15 and TRBJ1-1): DAMVIQNPRYQVTQFGKPVTLSCSQTLNHNVMYWYQQKSSQAPKLLFHYYDKDFNNEADTPDNFQSRRPNTSFCFLDIRSPGLGDTAMYLCATSRATEAFFGQGTRLTVV.

The V call is TRBV28, the J call TRBJ2-2, with TRBD1 matching 7 bases. Per germline, CDR1 MDHEN and CDR2 SYDVKM. CDR3 length equals 16 residues. The junction had 10 bases not matched to a gene; V was cut back by 6 bases and J by 3 bases. The CDR3 region has the DNA TGTGCCAGCAGCCCGGGTCGACAGGGTTACACCGGGGAGCTGTTTTTT. It is translated as CASSPGRQGYTGELFF.

V gene TRBV29-1 combines with J gene TRBJ1-1, with D possibly TRBD1 on 5 matching bases. V dropped 3 bases and J dropped 2 bases, with 16 bases sitting between them. This CDR3 is built from 15 residues. The germline CDR1 and CDR2 sequences are SQVTM and ANQGSEA. CDR3: CSVEGASGANTEAFF. The CDR3 nucleotides are TGCAGCGTTGAGGGCGCGAGTGGGGCCAACACTGAAGCTTTCTTT. The variable domain in full, completed from reference TRBV29-1 and TRBJ1-1, reads SAVISQKPSRDICQRGTSLTIQCQVDSQVTMMFWYRQQPGQSLTLIATANQGSEATYESGFVIDKFPISRPNLTFSTLTVSNMSPEDSSIYLCSVEGASGANTEAFFGQGTRLTVV.